The entry below describes one T cell receptor beta chain. No antigen is known for it. This sample stems from a study of T-cell reconstitution after alpha-beta-depleted transplantation in children. Broader study findings: A year post-transplant, T-cell counts and diversity derived mostly from newly produced T cells. Surviving recipient T cells and thymic progenitors produced the high day-60 TCRbeta diversity seen in some patients. In patients about two months after transplant, alpha-beta T cells reportedly arose from several hundred expanded graft clones.

Researchers prepared the TCRbeta library using unique molecular identifiers, the study reports. A single record per CDR3 protein comes from TCRdb applying MiXCR to the PCR reads. Of roughly 570,000 distinct CDR3 sequences in the sample, 25% to 30% were seen once. The germline V and J ends were trimmed by 2 bases and 2 bases, with 6 bases remaining between them. This CDR3 is 13 amino acids long. Germline-derived CDR1 and CDR2 are LGHDT and YNNKEL (reference sequence). The specimen was PBMCs, collected before TCRalphabeta/CD19-depleted stem cell transplant. The sequence derives from a boy under two years old with Wiskott-Aldrich syndrome, due to receive a stem cell transplant. The V gene is TRBV3-1, the J gene TRBJ2-5; D is unresolved. The CDR3 nucleotides read TGTGCCAGCAGCCAAACGGTGCAAGAGACCCAGTACTTC. Encoded protein: CASSQTVQETQYF.